The 5 T cell receptor beta chains below were found in one sample sequenced in a study of cytomegalovirus exposure and HLA in healthy donors. The data were produced by immunoSEQ multiplex PCR, yet TCRdb's version contains in-frame clones alone and is incomplete. Of roughly 300,000 clones listed, roughly nine tenths are singletons. The sample consisted of PBMCs. The origin of the receptors is a young woman in good health and CMV-seropositive.

This chain uses TRBV27 with TRBJ2-4, with TRBD2 identical over 13 bases. This CDR3 region has 18 residues. Germline values: CDR1 MNHEY, CDR2 SMNVEV (reference sequence). With V trimmed by 5 bases and J by 1 base, 8 bases remained unmatched. CDR3 DNA: TGTGCCAGCAGTCTGGGGACTAGCGGGATTGGGGCCAAAAACATTCAGTACTTC. Translating it yields CASSLGTSGIGAKNIQYF.

The chain recombines TRBV9 with TRBJ2-3; 7 nucleotides agree with TRBD2. Trimming at V came to 0 bases and at J to 6 bases, leaving 13 bases not matched to a gene. The CDR3 loop spans 17 amino acids. CDR1 is SGDLS, CDR2 YYNGEE, per germline. This CDR3 reads CASSVAPGGLGTDTQYF. DNA for the CDR3: TGTGCCAGCAGCGTAGCTCCCGGAGGACTAGGAACGGATACGCAGTATTTT.

V is TRBV5-4 and J is TRBJ2-3; TRBD1 or TRBD2 may be the D gene (5 bases each). The CDR3 is 15 residues long. Looked up from germline, CDR1 is SGHNT and CDR2 is YYREEE (reference sequence). V was pared by 4 bases and J by 0 bases, with 12 bases between. CDR3 loop: CASSRGTISTDTQYF. The CDR3 nucleotides read TGTGCCAGCAGCCGGGGCACGATTAGCACAGATACGCAGTATTTT.

The V and J genes are TRBV5-1 and TRBJ2-6; D is ambiguous. With 8 bases removed from V and 1 base from J, the gap between germline ends came to 13 bases. CDR3 length: 15 amino acids. Germline V gene sequence: CDR1 SGHRS, CDR2 YFSETQ. The DNA for the CDR3 is TGCGCCAGTAGGGCGGCAGTGTCTGGGGCCAACGTCCTGACTTTC. Its protein is CASRAAVSGANVLTF.

V is TRBV7-9 and J is TRBJ1-1, with D hard to call. Germline lookup yields CDR1 SEHNR and CDR2 FQNEAQ (reference sequence). This CDR3 comprises 13 residues. V was trimmed by 1 base and J by 5 bases, leaving 8 bases between them. CDR3 coding DNA: TGTGCCAGCAGCTTAGGGCTTATGACTGAAGCTTTCTTT. This sequence encodes CASSLGLMTEAFF.